The 5 T cell receptor beta chains presented below share a single source sample, sequenced in a study of shared T cell receptors in the human thymus. Using immunoSEQ multiplex PCR, the repertoire was profiled, and TCRdb retains in-frame clones only, with some absent. The sample has about 500,000 clones, about four fifths seen once. These same records also appear under a second study, on human thymus T cells.

Material for sequencing was thymocytes. The receptors were gathered from a boy in the first two years of life with a congenital heart defect.

This chain links TRBV18 with TRBJ2-7, with TRBD2 matching over 11 bases. V dropped 3 bases and J dropped 7; count of bases not matched to a gene: 5. Germline assignment: CDR1 KGHSH and CDR2 LQKENI. CDR3 length equals 14 residues. The chain's CDR3 is CASSPSGRAGEQYF. In nucleotides, the CDR3 is TGTGCCAGCTCACCTAGCGGGAGGGCCGGGGAGCAGTACTTC.

V is TRBV27 and J is TRBJ2-7, with D perhaps TRBD1 (6 bases). The V and J ends lost 5 bases and 7 bases respectively, with 18 bases between them. CDR3 length: 14 residues. Germline-derived CDR1 and CDR2 are MNHEY and SMNVEV (reference sequence). CDR3 residues: CASSPDRRIGEQYF. For the CDR3, the DNA is TGTGCCAGCAGTCCCGACAGGAGGATCGGGGAGCAGTACTTC.

V and J are TRBV6-1 and TRBJ1-1; D call uncertain. Germline V CDR1 and CDR2: MNHNS, SASEGT. The CDR3 has 13 amino acids. V lost 6 bases, J lost 3 bases, and 11 bases lay in between. CDR3 sequence: CASRGLLDTEAFF. The CDR3 nucleotides read TGTGCCAGCAGGGGCCTGTTGGACACTGAAGCTTTCTTT.

The chain couples TRBV18 to TRBJ1-2; the match to TRBD1 covers 8 bases. This CDR3 is built from 13 residues. The junction had 6 bases not matched to a gene; V was cut back by 5 bases and J by 7 bases. The V gene's germline CDR1 is KGHSH and CDR2 LQKENI. The CDR3 nucleotides are TGTGCCAGCTCAATCATCAGGGGGCGTGGCTACACCTTC. Protein sequence: CASSIIRGRGYTF.

The gene calls are TRBV11-2 and TRBJ2-1; 7 bases are shared with TRBD2. The CDR3 consists of 16 residues. Germline CDR1 is SGHAT and CDR2 is FQNNGV. V shed 3 bases and J 5 bases; nucleotides not matched to a gene: 10. The CDR3 nucleotides are TGTGCCAGCAGCTTTGAGACTAGCACTGACCACAATGAGCAGTTCTTC. Translated: CASSFETSTDHNEQFF. Together with reference TRBV11-2 and TRBJ2-1, the CDR3 gives the full variable domain: EAGVAQSPRYKIIEKRQSVAFWCNPISGHATLYWYQQILGQGPKLLIQFQNNGVVDDSQLPKDRFSAERLKGVDSTLKIQPAKLEDSAVYLCASSFETSTDHNEQFFGPGTRLTVL.